A selection of T cell receptor beta chains follows, all from one sample in a study of early T cells in non-severe SARS-CoV-2 infection. TCRdb redid the calling of the 5' RACE reads with MiXCR, one entry per CDR3 protein. Here the sample spans about 49,000 distinct CDR3 sequences, approximately 12% being singletons. Sequences were derived from whole blood, sampled at baseline. The receptor set was obtained from an adult who was a healthcare worker with PCR-confirmed SARS-CoV-2 infection or an uninfected control (not recorded which). Each CDR3 is given with its conserved first and last residue. D genes are given only for firm matches. Where a row states a size, it is once, few, many or the class of an expanded clone; other rows omit it.

V gene	J gene	D gene	clone size	CDR3 protein	CDR3 DNA
TRBV10-3	TRBJ1-5	-	many	CASSPGGGHQPQHF	TGTGCCTCATCCCCAGGTGGGGGGCACCAGCCCCAGCATTTT
TRBV20-1	TRBJ1-6	-	few	CSARYSGWGSPLHF	TGCAGTGCTAGGTATTCGGGATGGGGTTCACCCCTCCACTTT
TRBV20-1	TRBJ1-1	-	-	CSARAKTVLNTEAFF	TGCAGTGCTAGAGCCAAGACAGTCCTTAACACTGAAGCTTTCTTT
TRBV20-1	TRBJ1-5	-	-	CSARRLSPTQPQHF	TGCAGTGCTAGAAGGCTCAGTCCCACTCAGCCCCAGCATTTT
TRBV20-1	TRBJ2-1	TRBD2	-	CSARGDSGTNEQFF	TGCAGTGCTAGAGGCGACAGCGGGACCAATGAGCAGTTCTTC
TRBV2	TRBJ1-6	TRBD1	-	CASSIQGVNSPLHF	TGTGCCAGCAGCATACAGGGGGTTAATTCACCCCTCCACTTT
TRBV4-3	TRBJ2-7	TRBD2	-	CASSQGGRIGEQYF	TGCGCCAGCAGCCAGGGAGGGCGAATAGGCGAGCAGTACTTC
TRBV7-9	TRBJ2-5	TRBD2	-	CASTKYQREESETQYF	TGTGCCAGCACCAAGTATCAGCGGGAGGAAAGCGAGACCCAGTACTTC
TRBV11-1	TRBJ2-2	TRBD1	-	CASSTRTGQTGELFF	TGTGCCAGCAGCACCCGGACAGGGCAGACCGGGGAGCTGTTTTTT
TRBV9	TRBJ2-5	-	-	CASSGNDNQETQYF	TGTGCCAGCAGCGGTAACGACAACCAAGAGACCCAGTACTTC
TRBV25-1	TRBJ2-7	TRBD1	-	CAGSDDRGVNEQYF	TGTGCCGGCAGCGATGACAGGGGGGTCAACGAGCAGTACTTC
TRBV2	TRBJ2-7	-	few	CASIGDSPMGEQYF	TGTGCCAGCATAGGGGACTCTCCGATGGGGGAGCAGTACTTC
TRBV11-2	TRBJ2-5	-	many	CASSLAPGLSYQETQYF	TGTGCCAGCAGCTTAGCTCCGGGACTCTCGTACCAAGAGACCCAGTACTTC
TRBV6-5	TRBJ2-7	TRBD1	many	CASSSRQGFAYEQYF	TGTGCCAGCAGTTCCCGACAGGGATTTGCCTACGAGCAGTACTTC
TRBV10-1	TRBJ1-1	-	few	CATTTGQQNEKAFF	TGCGCCACCACTACAGGACAGCAGAATGAAAAAGCTTTCTTT
TRBV28	TRBJ2-5	TRBD2	many	CASRSGLAGDGETQYF	TGTGCCAGCAGATCCGGACTAGCGGGAGACGGAGAGACCCAGTACTTC
TRBV11-1	TRBJ2-7	-	many	CASSSLLGGEQYF	TGTGCCAGCAGCTCCCTTTTAGGCGGCGAGCAGTACTTC
TRBV3-1	TRBJ2-7	-	few	CASRRINGEQYF	TGTGCCAGCAGGCGAATCAATGGAGAGCAGTACTTC
TRBV7-9	TRBJ2-5	TRBD2	-	CASRRLAEETQYF	TGTGCCAGCAGACGACTAGCGGAAGAGACCCAGTACTTC
TRBV7-3	TRBJ2-5	-	-	CASSFSGVGTQYF	TGTGCCAGCAGCTTCTCCGGGGTAGGGACCCAGTACTTC
TRBV28	TRBJ1-2	-	few	CASRAVSYGYTF	TGTGCCAGCAGGGCCGTCAGCTATGGCTACACCTTC
TRBV5-1	TRBJ2-7	TRBD2	few	CASSWGTSGTYEQYF	TGCGCCAGCAGCTGGGGGACTAGCGGCACCTACGAGCAGTACTTC
TRBV12-3/TRBV12-4	TRBJ2-1	-	many	CALSVGSSYNEQFF	TGTGCCCTCTCGGTCGGATCCTCCTACAATGAGCAGTTCTTC
TRBV10-2	TRBJ2-2	-	many	CASSESFLDTGELFF	TGCGCCAGCAGTGAGTCATTTTTGGACACCGGGGAGCTGTTTTTT
TRBV18	TRBJ1-1	-	few	CASSPQAGGEAFF	TGTGCCAGCTCACCACAAGCGGGAGGGGAAGCTTTCTTT
TRBV29-1	TRBJ2-5	TRBD2	-	CSVAGTSGWQETQYF	TGCAGCGTGGCCGGGACTAGCGGATGGCAAGAGACCCAGTACTTC
TRBV6-4	TRBJ1-1	-	few	CASSRYGYTEAFF	TGTGCCAGCAGCAGGTACGGGTACACTGAAGCTTTCTTT